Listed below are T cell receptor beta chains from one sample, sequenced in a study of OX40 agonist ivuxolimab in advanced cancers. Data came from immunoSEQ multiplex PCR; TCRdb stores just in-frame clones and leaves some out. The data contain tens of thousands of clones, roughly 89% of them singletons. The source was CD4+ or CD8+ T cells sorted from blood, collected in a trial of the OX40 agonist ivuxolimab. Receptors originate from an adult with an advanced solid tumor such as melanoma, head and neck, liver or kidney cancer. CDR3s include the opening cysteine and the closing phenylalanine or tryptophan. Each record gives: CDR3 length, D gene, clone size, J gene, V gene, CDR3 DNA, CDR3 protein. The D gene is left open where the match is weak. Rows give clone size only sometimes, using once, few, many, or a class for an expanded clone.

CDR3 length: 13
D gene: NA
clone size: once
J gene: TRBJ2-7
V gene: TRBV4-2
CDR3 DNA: TGTGCCAGCAGCCAACTCAGGTCCTACGAGCAGTACTTC
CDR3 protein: CASSQLRSYEQYF

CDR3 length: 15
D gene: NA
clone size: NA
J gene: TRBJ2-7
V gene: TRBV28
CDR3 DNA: TGTGCCAGCAGCCTCGAGACAGGTCTTTCCTACGAGCAGTACTTC
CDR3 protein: CASSLETGLSYEQYF

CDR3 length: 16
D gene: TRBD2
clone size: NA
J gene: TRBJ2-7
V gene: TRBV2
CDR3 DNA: TGTGCCAGCAGGGGCTGGACTAGGGACCGCTCCTACGAGCAGTACTTC
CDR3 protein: CASRGWTRDRSYEQYF

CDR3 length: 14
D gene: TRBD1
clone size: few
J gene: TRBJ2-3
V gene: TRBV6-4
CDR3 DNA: TGTGCCAGCAGTGACGGACAGGGGGCAGATACGCAGTATTTT
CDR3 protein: CASSDGQGADTQYF

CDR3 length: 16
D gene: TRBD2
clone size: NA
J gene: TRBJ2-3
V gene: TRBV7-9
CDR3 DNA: TGTGCCAGCAGCTTAGGTGTAGCGGGGGTCCCGGATACGCAGTATTTT
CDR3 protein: CASSLGVAGVPDTQYF

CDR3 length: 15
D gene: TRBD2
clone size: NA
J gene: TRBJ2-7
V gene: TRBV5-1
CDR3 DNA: TGCGCCAGCAGCTTCGTCACTAGCGGAACCTACGAGCAGTACTTC
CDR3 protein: CASSFVTSGTYEQYF

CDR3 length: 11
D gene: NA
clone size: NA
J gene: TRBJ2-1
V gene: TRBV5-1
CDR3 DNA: TGCGCCAGCAGCTTGTTGGGTGAGCAGTTCTTC
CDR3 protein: CASSLLGEQFF

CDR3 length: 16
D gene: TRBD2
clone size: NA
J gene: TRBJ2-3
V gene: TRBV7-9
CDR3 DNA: TGTGCCAGCAGCCCGACGACTAGCGTCTCCTTTGATACGCAGTATTTT
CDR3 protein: CASSPTTSVSFDTQYF

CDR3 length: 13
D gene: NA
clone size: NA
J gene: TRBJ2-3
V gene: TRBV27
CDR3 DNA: TGTGCCAGCCGGTCGGGGTCAGTAGATACGCAGTATTTT
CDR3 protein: CASRSGSVDTQYF

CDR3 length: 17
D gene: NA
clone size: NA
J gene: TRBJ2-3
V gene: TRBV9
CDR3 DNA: TGTGCCAGCAGCGTAGAGGTGGGAATACTCCGCACAGATACGCAGTATTTT
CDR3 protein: CASSVEVGILRTDTQYF

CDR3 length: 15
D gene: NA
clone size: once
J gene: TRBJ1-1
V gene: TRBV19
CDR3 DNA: TGTGCCAGTAGTCACCCCCCCGGGACGAACACTGAAGCTTTCTTT
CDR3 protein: CASSHPPGTNTEAFF

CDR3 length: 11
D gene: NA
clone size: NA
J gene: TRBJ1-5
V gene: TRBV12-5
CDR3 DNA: TGTGCTAGTGGTACCTCCTCGCCCCAGCATTTT
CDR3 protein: CASGTSSPQHF

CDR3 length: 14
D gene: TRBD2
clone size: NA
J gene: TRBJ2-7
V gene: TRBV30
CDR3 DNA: TGTGCCTGGGACCGCGGGGGATCGGGTGGCGAGCAGTACTTC
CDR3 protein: CAWDRGGSGGEQYF

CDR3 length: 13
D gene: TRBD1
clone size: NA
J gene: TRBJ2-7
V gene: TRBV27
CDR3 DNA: TGTGCCAGCAGTCTAACAGGGGCCAACGAGCAGTACTTC
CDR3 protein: CASSLTGANEQYF

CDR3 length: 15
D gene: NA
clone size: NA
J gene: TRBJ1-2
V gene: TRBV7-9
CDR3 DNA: TGTGCCAGCAGCTTAGGTACAGGTGGGAAAGAAGGCTACACCTTC
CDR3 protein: CASSLGTGGKEGYTF

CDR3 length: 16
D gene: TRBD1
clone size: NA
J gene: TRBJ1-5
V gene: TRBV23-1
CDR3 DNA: TGCGCCAGCAGCCACCGCCGGGACAGCGGTCCGAAAGCCCAGCATTTT
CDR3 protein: CASSHRRDSGPKAQHF

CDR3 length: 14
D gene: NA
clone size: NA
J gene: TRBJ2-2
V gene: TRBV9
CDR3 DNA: TGTGCCAGCAGCGGTATGTGGGACACCGGGGAGCTGTTTTTT
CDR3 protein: CASSGMWDTGELFF

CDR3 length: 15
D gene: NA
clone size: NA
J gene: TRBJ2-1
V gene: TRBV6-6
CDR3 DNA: TGTGCCAGCAGTTACCTCCAGGTGGGGGACAATGAGCAGTTCTTC
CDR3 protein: CASSYLQVGDNEQFF

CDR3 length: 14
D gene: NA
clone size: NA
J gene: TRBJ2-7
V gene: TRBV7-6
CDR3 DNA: TGTGCCAGCAGCCCCGGGACGGCTACCTACGAGCAGTACTTC
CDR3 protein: CASSPGTATYEQYF

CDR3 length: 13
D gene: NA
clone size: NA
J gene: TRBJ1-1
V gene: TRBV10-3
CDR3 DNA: TGTGCCATCACCTCCCGAATGGACACTGAAGCTTTCTTT
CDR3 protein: CAITSRMDTEAFF

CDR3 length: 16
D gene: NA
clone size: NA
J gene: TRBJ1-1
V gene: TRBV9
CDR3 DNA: TGTGCCAGCAGCGTAGGTTCTTTAGCCATGAACACTGAAGCTTTCTTT
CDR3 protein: CASSVGSLAMNTEAFF

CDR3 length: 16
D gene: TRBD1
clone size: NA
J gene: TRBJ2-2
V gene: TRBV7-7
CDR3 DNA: TGTGCTAGCAGATTCTCAGGGGGCCCGAACACCGGGGAGCTGTTTTTT
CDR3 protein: CASRFSGGPNTGELFF

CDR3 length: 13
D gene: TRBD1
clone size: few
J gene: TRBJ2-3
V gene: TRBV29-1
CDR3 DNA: TGCAGCTCCAGACAGGGGGAAAGGGATACGCAGTATTTT
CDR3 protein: CSSRQGERDTQYF

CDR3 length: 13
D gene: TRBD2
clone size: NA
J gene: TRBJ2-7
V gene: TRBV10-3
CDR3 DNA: TGTGCCACTTTGCGGGAGGGCGGTTACGAGCAGTACTTC
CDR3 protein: CATLREGGYEQYF

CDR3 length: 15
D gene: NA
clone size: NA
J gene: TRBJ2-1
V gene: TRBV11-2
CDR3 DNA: TGTGCCAGCAGCCCAGGGGCAGAGAAAGGGAATGAGCAGTTCTTC
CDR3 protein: CASSPGAEKGNEQFF

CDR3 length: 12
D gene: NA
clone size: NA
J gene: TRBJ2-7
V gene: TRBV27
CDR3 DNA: TGTGCCAGCAGGAGAGACCCCTACGAGCAGTACTTC
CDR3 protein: CASRRDPYEQYF

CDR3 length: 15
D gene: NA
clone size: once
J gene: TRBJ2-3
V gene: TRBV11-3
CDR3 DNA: TGTGCCAGCAGCTTGGGGGTAGCTACCACAGATACGCAGTATTTT
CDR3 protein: CASSLGVATTDTQYF

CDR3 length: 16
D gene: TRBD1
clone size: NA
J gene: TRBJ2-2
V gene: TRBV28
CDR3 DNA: TGTGCCAGCAGTTCGAACAACAGGGGGAGCACCGGGGAGCTGTTTTTT
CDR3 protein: CASSSNNRGSTGELFF